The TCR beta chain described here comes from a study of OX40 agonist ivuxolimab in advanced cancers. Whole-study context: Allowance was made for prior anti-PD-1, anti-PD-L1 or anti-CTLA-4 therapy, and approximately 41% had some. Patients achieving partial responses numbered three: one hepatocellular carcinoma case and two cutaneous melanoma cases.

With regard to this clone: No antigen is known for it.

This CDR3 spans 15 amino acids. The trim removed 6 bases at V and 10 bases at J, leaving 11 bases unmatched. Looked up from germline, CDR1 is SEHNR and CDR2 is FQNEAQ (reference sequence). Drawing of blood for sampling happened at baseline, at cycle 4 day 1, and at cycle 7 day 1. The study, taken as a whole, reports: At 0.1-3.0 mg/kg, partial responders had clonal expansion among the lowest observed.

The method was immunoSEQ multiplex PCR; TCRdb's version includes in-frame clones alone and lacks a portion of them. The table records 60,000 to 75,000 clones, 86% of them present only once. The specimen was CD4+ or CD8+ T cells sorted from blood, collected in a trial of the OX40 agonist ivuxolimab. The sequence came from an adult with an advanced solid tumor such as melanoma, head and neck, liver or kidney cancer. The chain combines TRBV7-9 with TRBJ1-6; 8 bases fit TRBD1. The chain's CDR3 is CASRPDRDIPSPLHF. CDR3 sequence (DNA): TGTGCCAGCAGACCGGACAGGGACATACCCTCACCCCTCCACTTT.